The entry below describes one T cell receptor beta chain. The data belong to a study of T cells after somatic rescue of genetic block. Only in-frame clones appear in the TCRdb table, and some are missing; sequencing was by immunoSEQ multiplex PCR. The data hold 11,000 to 15,000 clones, with less than 75% observed a single time. Germline V gene sequence: CDR1 SEHNR, CDR2 FQNEAQ (reference sequence). Trimming removed 5 bases from V and 9 bases from J, with 14 bases in between. This CDR3 has 14 amino acids. This sequence joins TRBV7-9 and TRBJ1-6; tentative D call: TRBD1 (5 bases). The TCR comes from a man between 18 and 29 years old. The sequencing input was peripheral blood mononuclear cells (PBMCs). This CDR3 is CASSVQAAGSPLHF. CDR3 coding DNA: TGTGCCAGCAGCGTACAGGCGGCGGGTTCACCCCTCCACTTT.